This TCR beta chain was obtained from a study of STAT5B mutations in CD4+ large granular lymphocyte leukemia. Study observations and caveats: 8/27 top patient clones versus 2/35 control clones were TRBV06-family. No patients shared main leukemic clonotypes, though less than 30% appeared at low frequency elsewhere.

Germline V gene data show CDR1 as LNHDA and CDR2 as SQIVND (reference sequence). V lost 6 bases, J lost 0 bases, and 4 bases stayed unmatched. This CDR3 has 15 amino acids. The repertoire was sequenced with immunoSEQ multiplex PCR; TCRdb's copy has only in-frame clones and lacks some. The sample has 34,000 or so clones; around four fifths are singletons. Controls came from buffy coats of healthy blood donors. This clone appeared once. The antigen is not known. The sequenced sample was CD4+ T cells from blood buffy coats. The clonotype originates from a human donor in good health. V gene TRBV19 combines with J gene TRBJ2-7; 11 bases align to TRBD1. The CDR3 reads CASSRDRGDSYEQYF. CDR3 coding DNA: TGTGCCAGTAGCCGGGACAGGGGGGACTCCTACGAGCAGTACTTC. Full variable domain (remainder filled in from reference TRBV19 and TRBJ2-7): DGGITQSPKYLFRKEGQNVTLSCEQNLNHDAMYWYRQDPGQGLRLIYYSQIVNDFQKGDIAEGYSVSREKKESFPLTVTSAQKNPTAFYLCASSRDRGDSYEQYFGPGTRLTVT.